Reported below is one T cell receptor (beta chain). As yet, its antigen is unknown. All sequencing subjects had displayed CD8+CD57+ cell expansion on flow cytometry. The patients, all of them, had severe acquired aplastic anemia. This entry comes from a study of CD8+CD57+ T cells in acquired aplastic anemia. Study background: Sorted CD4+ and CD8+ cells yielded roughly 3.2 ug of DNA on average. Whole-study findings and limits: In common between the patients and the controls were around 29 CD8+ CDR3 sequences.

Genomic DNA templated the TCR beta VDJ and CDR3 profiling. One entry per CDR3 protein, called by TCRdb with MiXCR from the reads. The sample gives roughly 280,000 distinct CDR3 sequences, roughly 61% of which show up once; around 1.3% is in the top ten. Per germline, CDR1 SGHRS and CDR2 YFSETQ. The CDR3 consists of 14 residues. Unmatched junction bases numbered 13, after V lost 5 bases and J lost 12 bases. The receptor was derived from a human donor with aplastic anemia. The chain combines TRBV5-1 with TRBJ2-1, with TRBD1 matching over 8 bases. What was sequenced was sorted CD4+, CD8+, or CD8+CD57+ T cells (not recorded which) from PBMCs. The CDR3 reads CASRPGGPTDTQFF. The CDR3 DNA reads TGCGCCAGCAGGCCAGGGGGCCCCACAGATACGCAGTTCTTC.